The clone carrying this T cell receptor (gamma chain) is labeled as medium-sized. The sample holds other DNA sequences that translate to the same CDR3. This entry comes from a study of gamma-delta chains in newborns, infants, children. About the study: Microbial exposure reportedly drives polyclonal innate γδ T cell expansion after birth.

TCRdb applied CATT to the reads for clone calling. The sample has 1,100 or so gamma-chain clones, about 2.2% seen once; the top ten hold 30% to 35%. Trimming took 2 bases from V and 9 from J; bases not matched to a gene: 7. Germline CDR1 GITISATS, CDR2 ISYDGTV (reference sequence). CDR3 size: 16 residues. Sequencing was carried out using blood. The origin of this receptor is a child who was a newborn, infant or young child, either healthy, febrile or measles-vaccinated (not recorded which). The V and J genes are TRGV9 and TRGJP. CDR3 coding DNA: TGTGCCTTGTGGGAGGGCGGCGGGTTGGGCAAAAAAATCAAGGTATTT. Residues: CALWEGGGLGKKIKVF.